This T cell receptor (beta chain) stems from a study of blood T cell repertoires in COVID-19. About the research overall: Samples taken during acute and convalescent COVID-19 were collected in the United States, Italy and Spain. Sources were T cells, B-cell-depleted T cells, or PBMCs; the material itself was cDNA or gDNA.

Authors' data handling: Amplification of reference gene primers provided the estimated nucleated cell counts. Clones were sequenced by immunoSEQ multiplex PCR, and TCRdb holds only the in-frame ones, with some missing. V and J calls plus clone size are reproduced from that table; the DNA served to infer D and trimming. The sample yields 130,000 to 150,000 clones, 70% to 90% seen once. The sequence came from a man between 65 and 80 years old with acute or convalescent COVID-19. Material for sequencing was peripheral blood.

CDR3 region: CATSNLQAGQGHEQYF. The DNA of the CDR3 is TGTGCCACCAGCAATCTTCAGGCCGGACAGGGCCACGAGCAGTACTTC. This chain uses TRBV15 with TRBJ2-7, with 8 bases matching TRBD1. The CDR3 length is 16 residues. With V trimmed by 4 bases and J by 5 bases, 13 bases remained unmatched. Germline loops: CDR1 LNHNV, CDR2 YYDKDF (reference sequence).